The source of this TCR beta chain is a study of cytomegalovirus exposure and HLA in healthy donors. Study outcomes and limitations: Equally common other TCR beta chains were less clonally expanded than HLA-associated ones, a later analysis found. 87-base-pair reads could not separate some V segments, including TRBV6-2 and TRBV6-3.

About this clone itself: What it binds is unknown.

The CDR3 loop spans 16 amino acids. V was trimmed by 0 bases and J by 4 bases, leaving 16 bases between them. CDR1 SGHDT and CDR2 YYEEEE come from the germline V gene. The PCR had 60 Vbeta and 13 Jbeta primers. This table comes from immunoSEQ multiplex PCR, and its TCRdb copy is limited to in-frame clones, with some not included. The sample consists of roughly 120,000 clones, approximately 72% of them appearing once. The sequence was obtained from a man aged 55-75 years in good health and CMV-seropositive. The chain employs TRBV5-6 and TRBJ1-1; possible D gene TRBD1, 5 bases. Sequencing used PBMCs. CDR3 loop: CASSLAPTAGFTEAFF. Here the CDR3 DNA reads TGTGCCAGCAGCTTGGCCCCAACGGCAGGGTTCACTGAAGCTTTCTTT.